This TCR beta chain was sequenced in a study of lymphopenia after photon versus proton radiotherapy. General study points: Post-nadir TCR diversity decline inversely tracked overall survival among those who died. Authors raise, but do not show, better survival with proton therapy. Under photons, naive T cells and diversity fell while effector/memory populations rose.

The CDR3 loop spans 24 amino acids. V was clipped by 3 bases and J by 1 base; unmatched bases: 23. The protocol was immunoSEQ multiplex PCR, while the TCRdb copy is restricted to in-frame clones and leaves out a portion. This sample carries tens of thousands of clones, approximately 91% of them seen once, and the ten largest clones take 2.9%. As regards this clone: The antigen is not known.

This chain uses TRBV7-1 with TRBJ2-6, with 11 bases aligning to TRBD2. TRBV7-1 is marked as an open reading frame, function uncertain. Material: peripheral blood, obtained from a patient treated with photon-based radiotherapy. This clonotype was sampled from a woman aged 65 to 85 with pancreatic cancer. The CDR3 protein is CASSSPPGHVLAGVMGSGANVLTF. As DNA, the CDR3 is TGTGCCAGCAGCTCGCCCCCGGGACACGTACTAGCGGGAGTCATGGGTTCTGGGGCCAACGTCCTGACTTTC.